The table lists the clone carrying this T cell receptor beta chain with many counts. Unique molecular identifiers were included in an RNA-based 3' RACE TCR library. In TCRdb, the 3' RACE reads were re-called with MiXCR into one record per CDR3 protein. The sample holds approximately 89,000 distinct CDR3 sequences, less than 7% seen once. CDR1 and CDR2 (germline): LNHDA, SQIVND (reference sequence). The CDR3 runs 13 residues. V lost 2 bases and J lost 7, with 12 bases in between. Described treatment: PENTA 11 planned treatment interruption arm or continuous ART arm. The sample is drawn from a study of HIV-infected children after antiretroviral therapy interruption. About the research overall: Median age was roughly 10 years (interruption) and roughly 8 years (continuous). Most children had recorded EBV and CMV exposure. For the interruption arm, samples span week 0 through about 3 years after study end.

The sequenced sample was CD45RA+ CD4+ T cells from PBMCs, pooled from several time points, obtained from a donor given antiretroviral therapy, either interrupted or continuous. The subset: naive CD4+ CD45RA+ CD45RO- T cells. This rearrangement joins TRBV19 to TRBJ2-7, with D perhaps matching TRBD1 (6 bases). The TCR originated in a pool of human donors with HIV. CDR3 in DNA: TGTGCCAGTAGTATACCGGGACAAATAGAGCAGTACTTC. It yields the protein CASSIPGQIEQYF.